This is a list of T cell receptor beta chains from one sample in a study of blood T cell repertoires in COVID-19. The data were produced by immunoSEQ multiplex PCR, yet TCRdb's version contains in-frame clones alone and is incomplete. In the table there are about 280,000 clones, roughly 80% of which are singletons. Sequencing was performed on PBMCs or T cells enriched from blood (not recorded which). The receptors originated from a man aged 40-50 years who had been exposed to COVID-19. Each CDR3 is given with its conserved first and last residue. The D gene is left open where the match is weak. Clone size is shown for a subset of rows, as once, few, many or a class of expanded clone.

J,D,V,size,CDR3,DNA
TRBJ2-7,.,TRBV12-3/TRBV12-4,.,CASSFGEAYLRYF,TGTGCCAGCAGTTTCGGGGAGGCTTATTTGCGGTACTTC
TRBJ1-2,TRBD1,TRBV15,.,CATSRPPGQALSTF,TGTGCCACCAGCAGACCCCCAGGACAGGCTTTGAGCACCTTC
TRBJ2-1,.,TRBV7-3,.,CASSLAVGNEQFF,TGTGCCAGCAGCTTAGCGGTCGGGAATGAGCAGTTCTTC
TRBJ2-2,.,TRBV24-1,.,CATSDPANTGELFF,TGTGCCACCAGTGACCCAGCGAACACCGGGGAGCTGTTTTTT
TRBJ2-7,.,TRBV2,.,CASTPGYEQYF,TGTGCCAGCACACCGGGCTACGAGCAGTACTTC
TRBJ1-1,.,TRBV7-2,.,CASSPGGRWPEAFF,TGTGCCAGCAGCCCGGGCGGGCGGTGGCCTGAAGCTTTCTTT
TRBJ2-5,TRBD1,TRBV12-3/TRBV12-4,few,CASSFRGETQYF,TGTGCCAGCAGTTTCAGGGGGGAGACCCAGTACTTC
TRBJ1-1,TRBD1,TRBV15,.,CATSNKHGGQVDTEAFF,TGTGCCACCAGCAATAAACATGGCGGACAGGTCGACACTGAAGCTTTCTTT
TRBJ2-7,TRBD2,TRBV9,.,CASSVTGGTSGTYEQYF,TGTGCCAGCAGCGTAACGGGGGGGACTAGCGGGACCTACGAGCAGTACTTC
TRBJ1-2,TRBD1,TRBV29-1,.,CSGGQGHISGGGYTF,TGCAGCGGGGGACAGGGCCATATATCGGGAGGTGGCTACACCTTC
TRBJ1-1,.,TRBV7-9,.,CASSALNQGNTEAFF,TGTGCCAGCAGCGCTCTTAACCAGGGGAACACTGAAGCTTTCTTT
TRBJ2-1,.,TRBV2,.,CARLGLLSGEQFF,TGTGCCAGGCTGGGACTCCTCTCCGGTGAGCAGTTCTTC
TRBJ2-1,TRBD2,TRBV11-2,.,CASNSGRAFDEQFF,TGTGCCAGCAACAGCGGGAGGGCCTTCGATGAGCAGTTCTTC
TRBJ2-7,TRBD1,TRBV7-8,.,CASRDEGTGGNEQYF,TGTGCCAGCAGGGACGAAGGGACAGGGGGCAACGAGCAGTACTTC
TRBJ1-2,.,TRBV15,.,CATSNSRQRLYGYTF,TGTGCCACCAGTAATTCGAGACAGAGACTCTATGGCTACACCTTC
TRBJ1-1,.,TRBV19,.,CASSASGVLAFF,TGTGCCAGTAGTGCCTCGGGGGTCTTGGCTTTCTTT
TRBJ2-5,TRBD2,TRBV30,many,CASHGLADQETQYF,TGTGCCTCGCACGGTCTAGCGGATCAAGAGACCCAGTACTTC
TRBJ2-3,TRBD2,TRBV7-9,.,CASSLAGLADTQYF,TGTGCCAGCAGCTTAGCAGGACTAGCGGATACGCAGTATTTT
TRBJ2-5,.,TRBV12-5,once,CASGNYLQETQYF,TGTGCTAGTGGGAACTACCTCCAAGAGACCCAGTACTTC
TRBJ2-7,TRBD1,TRBV7-8,.,CASNSGTGAYEQYF,TGTGCCAGCAATTCCGGGACAGGGGCCTACGAGCAGTACTTC
TRBJ1-6,TRBD1,TRBV2,.,CAAKAGQPFLPLHF,TGTGCCGCCAAGGCGGGACAGCCTTTTCTCCCCCTCCACTTT
TRBJ2-2,.,TRBV11-3,.,CASSLHTGELFF,TGTGCCAGCAGCCTTCACACCGGGGAGCTGTTTTTT
TRBJ2-3,TRBD2,TRBV24-1,once,CATSGTSGSRYTDTQYF,TGTGCCACCAGCGGGACTAGCGGTTCCCGATACACAGATACGCAGTATTTT
TRBJ1-1,.,TRBV12-3/TRBV12-4,.,CASSLAGEAFF,TGTGCCAGCAGTTTGGCAGGTGAAGCTTTCTTT
TRBJ2-7,TRBD1,TRBV6-5,.,CASTSGQGYEQYF,TGTGCCAGCACATCCGGACAGGGCTACGAGCAGTACTTC
TRBJ1-4,.,TRBV29-1,.,CSVEARGREKLFF,TGCAGCGTTGAAGCGCGCGGTCGTGAAAAACTGTTTTTT
TRBJ2-1,.,TRBV10-3,.,CAIGREARSYNEQFF,TGTGCCATCGGCAGGGAGGCACGCTCCTACAATGAGCAGTTCTTC
TRBJ2-3,.,TRBV28,.,CASSYRSPDPPGTDTQYF,TGTGCCAGCAGTTACAGGAGTCCCGATCCCCCGGGCACAGATACGCAGTATTTT
TRBJ2-1,.,TRBV7-9,.,CASSSLVPSYNEQFF,TGTGCCAGCAGCTCACTAGTCCCCTCCTACAATGAGCAGTTCTTC
TRBJ1-4,.,TRBV18,few,CASSPSQEKLFF,TGTGCCAGCTCACCGTCACAGGAAAAACTGTTTTTT